Presented here are 25 T cell receptor beta chains from one specimen sequenced in a study of blood T cell repertoires in COVID-19 (dated by TCRdb to about 2020). Receptor libraries were prepared by the immunoSEQ multiplex PCR assay. Not all clones reach the TCRdb copy of this immuneACCESS table, which keeps in-frame sequences only. Checked studies attribute under half of the gap to unresolved V genes and leave the rest unexplained. The table for this sample lists about 240,000 clones; 80% to 90% of them were counted only once. Clones ranked in the top ten supply 4.1% of the sample. Material: PBMCs or T cells enriched from blood (not recorded which). Source of these receptors: a woman under 40 who had recovered from COVID-19.

This chain links TRBV27 with TRBJ2-1; 10 positions agree with TRBD2. Germline CDR1 MNHEY, CDR2 SMNVEV (reference sequence). There are 15 residues in the CDR3. The ends lost 5 bases at V and 5 bases at J; junction bases unmatched: 6. The CDR3 here is CASSALAGGNNEQFF. The CDR3 region has the DNA TGTGCCAGCAGTGCTTTAGCGGGAGGAAACAATGAGCAGTTCTTC.

This clone was counted a few times. J is TRBJ2-3 and V is TRBV6-6; D gene uncertain. Trimming left V 0 bases short and J 4 bases short, with 5 bases between. The germline CDR1 and CDR2 sequences are MNHNY and SVGAGI (reference sequence). The CDR3 loop spans 13 amino acids. CDR3 loop: CASSYSSADTQYF. CDR3 DNA: TGTGCCAGCAGTTACTCGAGTGCAGATACGCAGTATTTT.

This chain links TRBV27 with TRBJ2-5; 9 bases are a match to TRBD2. The CDR3 covers 15 residues. Per germline, CDR1 MNHEY and CDR2 SMNVEV (reference sequence). V shed 6 bases, J shed 5 bases, and the junction held 10 bases outside the gene matches. The CDR3 is CASRTAGGPQETQYF. The CDR3 nucleotides are TGTGCCAGCAGAACCGCGGGAGGGCCCCAGGAGACCCAGTACTTC.

The chain carries TRBV29-1 and TRBJ1-2; D gene unclear. CDR3 size: 12 residues. V gave up 1 base and J gave up 4 bases, with 7 bases separating them. Germline V gene data show CDR1 as SQVTM and CDR2 as ANQGSEA. The CDR3 reads CSVEGSRYGYTF. In DNA, the CDR3 is TGCAGCGTTGAAGGTTCTCGCTATGGCTACACCTTC.

The chain links TRBV24-1 to TRBJ1-2; D uncertain. The CDR3 consists of 15 residues. The germline CDR1 and CDR2 sequences are KGHDR and SFDVKD. V dropped 1 base and J dropped 5 bases, with 13 bases sitting between them. CDR3 sequence (DNA): TGTGCCACCAGTGATTTTGACACAGACCTATATGGCTACACCTTC. As protein: CATSDFDTDLYGYTF.

The chain couples TRBV6-6 to TRBJ1-2; TRBD1 aligns across 11 bases. V lost 0 bases to trimming and J lost 7 bases; unmatched junction nucleotides: 7. CDR3 size: 16 residues. The germline gives CDR1 MNHNY, CDR2 SVGAGI (reference sequence). The CDR3 region is CASSYSSDRGRGGYTF. The CDR3 DNA reads as TGTGCCAGCAGTTACTCCTCGGACAGGGGGCGAGGTGGCTACACCTTC.

The genes are TRBV12-3 or TRBV12-4 and TRBJ1-2; unclear D gene. This CDR3 spans 13 amino acids. V was clipped by 6 bases and J by 6 bases, with 14 bases between them. For the CDR3, the DNA is TGTGCCAGCAGCCGTCTCGAGGGCCATGGCTACACCTTC. It yields the protein CASSRLEGHGYTF.

This clone was seen a single time. The chain recombines TRBV27 with TRBJ2-3; a possible D gene is TRBD2 (6 bases). This CDR3 is 15 amino acids long. V was pared by 3 bases and J by 3 bases, with 13 bases between. Germline CDR1 MNHEY, CDR2 SMNVEV (reference sequence). DNA for the CDR3: TGTGCCAGCAGTTTTCGGGGGATAGGAACAGATACGCAGTATTTT. Amino acid sequence: CASSFRGIGTDTQYF.

The chain joins TRBV27 to TRBJ1-6; D possibly corresponds to TRBD1 (5 bases). V was shortened by 5 bases and J by 3 bases, with 17 bases between the two germline ends. CDR1 and CDR2 (germline): MNHEY, SMNVEV (reference sequence). This CDR3 contains 17 residues. This CDR3 reads CASSVRETIIYNSPLHF. The CDR3 nucleotides are TGTGCCAGCAGTGTCAGGGAAACCATAATCTATAATTCACCCCTCCACTTT.

The genes are TRBV27 and TRBJ2-7; 7 bases match TRBD2. This CDR3 spans 16 amino acids. Per germline, CDR1 MNHEY and CDR2 SMNVEV (reference sequence). V shed 2 bases and J 2 bases; nucleotides not matched to a gene: 9. CDR3 DNA: TGTGCCAGCAGTTTACTGGGCGGGGGTGAAACCTACGAGCAGTACTTC. This gives the protein CASSLLGGGETYEQYF.

The V and J genes are TRBV6-2 or TRBV6-3 and TRBJ2-7; D is unclear. The CDR3 has 15 amino acids. CDR1 and CDR2 (germline): MNHEY, SVGEGT. Trimming took off 0 bases at V and 0 bases at J, with 9 bases between the two ends. CDR3: CASSYSLGYSYEQYF. The CDR3 nucleotides are TGTGCCAGCAGTTACTCCCTCGGGTACTCCTACGAGCAGTACTTC.

This clone showed up just once. V usage is TRBV2 and J usage is TRBJ1-1, with unresolved D. Germline V CDR1 and CDR2: SNHLY, FYNNEI. The CDR3 contains 14 residues. The V end lost 6 bases, the J end lost 1 base, and 12 bases lay between the germline ends. Here the CDR3 DNA reads TGTGCCAGCAGAGGCACAGAAAAGAACACTGAAGCTTTCTTT. Its translation: CASRGTEKNTEAFF.

The gene calls are TRBV18 and TRBJ1-1; D unresolved. Germline V gives CDR1 KGHSH, CDR2 LQKENI. This CDR3 is built from 15 residues. V dropped 3 bases and J dropped 5 bases, with 16 bases sitting between them. In nucleotides, the CDR3 is TGTGCCAGCTCACCGACTACAGCCCTGGGTACTGAAGCTTTCTTT. Its translation is CASSPTTALGTEAFF.

The V and J genes are TRBV9 and TRBJ2-1, with 8 bases identical to TRBD2. The V and J ends lost 0 bases and 12 bases, in that order; junction bases with no gene match: 11. This CDR3 is built from 15 residues. Per the germline V gene, CDR1 is SGDLS and CDR2 is YYNGEE. The CDR3 is CASSVVGSGNSVQFF. The CDR3 region has the DNA TGTGCCAGCAGCGTAGTTGGTAGCGGGAATAGTGTGCAGTTCTTC.

V and J are TRBV11-3 and TRBJ2-1; the match to TRBD1 covers 9 bases. The trim removed 5 bases at V and 2 bases at J, leaving 4 bases unmatched. The CDR3 runs to 15 residues. Germline CDR1 and CDR2: SGHNT and YENEEA. As DNA, the CDR3 is TGTGCCAGCAGCGTACAGGGGGCCCCCTACAATGAGCAGTTCTTC. Translating gives CASSVQGAPYNEQFF.

V usage is TRBV14 and J usage is TRBJ1-2; D is undetermined. CDR1 and CDR2 from the germline V gene are SGHDN and FVKESK. The CDR3 covers 17 residues. Trimming shortened V by 1 base and J by 4 bases, and 19 bases separated the two germline ends. The chain's CDR3 is CASSQVSATLESYGYTF. The DNA for the CDR3 is TGTGCCAGCAGCCAAGTGTCCGCGACATTAGAAAGCTATGGCTACACCTTC.

This sequence joins TRBV28 and TRBJ2-1; weak D call: TRBD1 (6 bases). The CDR3 sequence is 15 residues long. Germline assignment: CDR1 MDHEN and CDR2 SYDVKM. With 3 bases removed from V and 15 bases from J, the gap between germline ends came to 24 bases. CDR3 in DNA: TGTGCCAGCAGTTTCCCGTCCTACAGGGTATTAAATCCGTTCTTC. This translates into CASSFPSYRVLNPFF.

DNA for the CDR3: TGTGCCAGCAGCCCCCTAAAAGGGACACCAAACACAGATACGCAGTATTTT. Amino acid sequence: CASSPLKGTPNTDTQYF. The chain uses TRBV5-4 and TRBJ2-3, with a weak D call TRBD1 (6 bases). This CDR3 spans 17 amino acids. Per germline, CDR1 SGHNT and CDR2 YYREEE (reference sequence). Trimming cost V 4 bases and J 2 bases, with 20 bases left between them.

This clone was detected only a few times. The CDR3 spells CASSTARQGYVEQYF. The CDR3 region has the DNA TGTGCCAGCAGTACTGCGAGACAGGGGTACGTTGAGCAGTACTTC. This chain uses TRBV27 with TRBJ2-7; TRBD1 agrees at 8 bases. This CDR3 region has 15 residues. CDR1 is MNHEY, CDR2 SMNVEV, per germline (reference sequence). V was clipped by 5 bases and J by 7 bases; unmatched bases: 13.

This clone was observed at least ten times. This chain links TRBV7-2 with TRBJ1-1; D gene unclear. CDR3 length equals 15 residues. Germline V gene data show CDR1 as SGHTA and CDR2 as FQGNSA. Trimming removed 3 bases from V and 8 bases from J, with 19 bases in between. The CDR3 DNA reads as TGTGCCAGCAGCTTTAATCCGAGCCAGGTGTTCGAAGCTTTCTTT. Its protein is CASSFNPSQVFEAFF.

This clone appeared a few times. The gene calls are TRBV21-1 and TRBJ1-4; the table calls TRBD1, which could not be checked here. TRBV21-1 is recorded as a pseudogene. This CDR3 has 15 amino acids. This CDR3 reads CASSTRTAPNEKLFF. In nucleotides, the CDR3 is TGTGCCAGCAGCACCAGGACAGCCCCTAATGAAAAACTGTTTTTT.

The chain recombines TRBV29-1 with TRBJ2-1; 10 nucleotides align to TRBD2. This CDR3 is 15 amino acids long. In germline, CDR1 is SQVTM, CDR2 ANQGSEA. J lost 4 bases, V lost 7 bases, and 10 bases had no gene match. The chain's CDR3 is CSAPWGLAKYNEQFF. DNA for the CDR3: TGCAGCGCGCCGTGGGGACTAGCGAAGTACAATGAGCAGTTCTTC.

This rearrangement joins TRBV7-9 to TRBJ2-1; D is perhaps TRBD2 (5 bases). The V gene's germline CDR1 is SEHNR and CDR2 FQNEAQ (reference sequence). With 1 base removed from V and 3 bases from J, the gap between germline ends came to 10 bases. CDR3 length: 15 residues. In DNA form, the CDR3 reads TGTGCCAGCAGCTTAGAGCTTGGACTCTACAATGAGCAGTTCTTC. It specifies CASSLELGLYNEQFF.

The chain recombines TRBV7-2 with TRBJ1-6; 9 positions match TRBD1. Germline loops: CDR1 SGHTA, CDR2 FQGNSA. The length of the CDR3 is 14 residues. Germline trimming cut 5 bases from V and 10 bases from J; bases unmatched to any gene: 6. The CDR3 spells CASSLGQGVSPLHF. Here the CDR3 DNA reads TGTGCCAGCAGCCTGGGACAGGGCGTGTCACCCCTCCACTTT.

This chain joins TRBV24-1 and TRBJ2-1; 11 bases line up with TRBD1. CDR3 length: 17 residues. Germline V CDR1 and CDR2: KGHDR, SFDVKD. The V and J ends lost 4 bases and 2 bases, in that order; junction bases with no gene match: 6. The CDR3 spells CATSDHGQGAAYNEQFF. CDR3 nucleotides: TGTGCCACCAGTGACCATGGACAGGGGGCTGCCTACAATGAGCAGTTCTTC.